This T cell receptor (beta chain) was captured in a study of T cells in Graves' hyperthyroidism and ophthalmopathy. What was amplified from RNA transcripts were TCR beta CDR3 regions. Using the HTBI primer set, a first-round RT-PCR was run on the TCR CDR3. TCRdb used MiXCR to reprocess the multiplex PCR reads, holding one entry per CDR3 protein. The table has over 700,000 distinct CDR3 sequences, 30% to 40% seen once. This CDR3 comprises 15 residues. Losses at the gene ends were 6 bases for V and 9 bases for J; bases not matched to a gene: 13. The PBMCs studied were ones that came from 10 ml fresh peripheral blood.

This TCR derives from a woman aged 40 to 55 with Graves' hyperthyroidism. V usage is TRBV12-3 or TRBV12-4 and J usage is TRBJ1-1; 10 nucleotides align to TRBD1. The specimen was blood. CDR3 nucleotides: TGTGCCAGCAGCCCTGGACAGGGGGTGCGAGTAAAAGCTTTCTTT. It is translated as CASSPGQGVRVKAFF.